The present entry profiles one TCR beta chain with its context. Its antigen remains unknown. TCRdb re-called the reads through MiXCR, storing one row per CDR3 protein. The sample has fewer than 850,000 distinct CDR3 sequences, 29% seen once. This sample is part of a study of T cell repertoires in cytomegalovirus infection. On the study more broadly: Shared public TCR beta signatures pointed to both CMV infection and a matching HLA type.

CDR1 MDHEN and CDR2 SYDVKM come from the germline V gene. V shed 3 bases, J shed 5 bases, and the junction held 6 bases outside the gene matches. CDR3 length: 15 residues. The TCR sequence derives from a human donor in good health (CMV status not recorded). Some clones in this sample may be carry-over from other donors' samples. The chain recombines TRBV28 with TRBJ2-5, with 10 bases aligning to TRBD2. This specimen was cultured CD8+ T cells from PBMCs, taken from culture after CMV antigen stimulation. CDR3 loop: CASSLELAGRETQYF. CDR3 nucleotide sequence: TGTGCCAGCAGTTTGGAACTAGCGGGGCGCGAGACCCAGTACTTC.